This TCR beta chain stems from a study of regulatory T cells in long-lasting Graves disease. Stated time point: newly diagnosed GD, antithyroid drugs for less than 3 months. TCR sequences were obtained from RNA taken from PBMCs. Study-wide results and caveats: Persistent disease favored TRBV28, TRBJ1-2 and TRBJ2-5. Newly diagnosed Graves' patients exceeded persistent ones in TCR diversity.

Looked up from germline, CDR1 is LNHDA and CDR2 is SQIVND (reference sequence). Trimming removed 7 bases at V and 1 base at J, with 13 bases between. This CDR3 spans 14 amino acids. At least ten counts were recorded for this clonotype. Antigen specificity is unknown. Both iRepertoire HTBI primers and Arm-PCR of CDR3 regions were used to build the TCR beta libraries. TCRdb re-called the multiplex PCR reads through MiXCR, storing one row per CDR3 protein. The sample shows some 220,000 distinct CDR3 sequences, around 19% of them seen only once. The data also belong to a second study, concerning T cells in Graves' hyperthyroidism and ophthalmopathy. That work states: Recently diagnosed hyperthyroidism of less than 2 months' duration affected patients aged 18 to 65. Most clonotypes expanded in thyroid above 0.001 were likewise present in blood.

The chain links TRBV19 to TRBJ1-1; no reliable D call. The sequences come from peripheral blood mononuclear cells (PBMCs), collected at new diagnosis, from a patient treated with antithyroid drugs. The source is a woman in her 30s with Graves disease. In DNA, the CDR3 is TGTGCCAGTACGACCCAACTGACGAACACTGAAGCTTTCTTT. Translated, it gives CASTTQLTNTEAFF.